The present entry profiles one T cell receptor beta chain with its context. No antigen is known for it. It was with 60 Vbeta and 13 Jbeta primers that the PCR ran. Sequencing was performed with immunoSEQ multiplex PCR; in TCRdb, only in-frame clones are kept and a portion is missing. The sample yields approximately 150,000 clones, about 83% seen once. There are 15 residues in the CDR3. This sample was included in a study of cytomegalovirus exposure and HLA in healthy donors. Study results and limitations: Several top significant clusters appeared, in a later analysis, to be linked to common viral pathogens.

The clonotype originates from a man aged 40-55 years in good health and CMV-seropositive. Material for sequencing was PBMCs. The chain recombines TRBV21-1 with TRBJ2-1; TRBD2 is the table's D call, not checked against the DNA. TRBV21-1 is a documented pseudogene. This chain's CDR3 is CASSNPGTPLYEQFF. The CDR3 DNA is TGTGCCAGCAGCAACCCCGGGACTCCATTGTATGAGCAGTTCTTC.